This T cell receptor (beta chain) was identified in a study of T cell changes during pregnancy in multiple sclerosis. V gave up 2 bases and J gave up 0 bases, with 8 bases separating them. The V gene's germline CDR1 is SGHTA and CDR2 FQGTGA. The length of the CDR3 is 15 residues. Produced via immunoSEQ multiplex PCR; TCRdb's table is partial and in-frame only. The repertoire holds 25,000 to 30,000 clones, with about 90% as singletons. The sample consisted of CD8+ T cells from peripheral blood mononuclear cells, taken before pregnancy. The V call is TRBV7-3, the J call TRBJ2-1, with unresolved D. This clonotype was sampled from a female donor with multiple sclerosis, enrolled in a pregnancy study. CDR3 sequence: CASSLHRSSYNEQFF. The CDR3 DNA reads TGTGCCAGCAGCTTACACCGGAGCTCCTACAATGAGCAGTTCTTC.